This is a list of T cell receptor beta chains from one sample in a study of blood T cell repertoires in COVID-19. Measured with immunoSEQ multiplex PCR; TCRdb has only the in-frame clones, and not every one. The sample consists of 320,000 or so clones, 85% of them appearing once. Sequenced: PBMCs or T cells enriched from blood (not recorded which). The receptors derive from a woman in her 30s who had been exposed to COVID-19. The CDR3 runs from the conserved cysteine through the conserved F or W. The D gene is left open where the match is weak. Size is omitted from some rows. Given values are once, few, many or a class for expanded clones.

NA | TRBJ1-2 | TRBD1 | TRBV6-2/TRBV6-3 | TGTGCCAGCAGCCTGACAGGGAAAGGAAGCTACACCTTC | CASSLTGKGSYTF
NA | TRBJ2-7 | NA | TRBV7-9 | TGTGCCAGCAGCTTACCCACCGACAGCTACGAGCAGTACTTC | CASSLPTDSYEQYF
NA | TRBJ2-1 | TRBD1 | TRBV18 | TGTGCCAGCTCACCACCCGGGACAGTGTCCTACAATGAGCAGTTCTTC | CASSPPGTVSYNEQFF
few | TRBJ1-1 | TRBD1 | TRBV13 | TGTGCCAGCAGCAACAGGGGGGGCCGACCTGAAGCTTTCTTT | CASSNRGGRPEAFF
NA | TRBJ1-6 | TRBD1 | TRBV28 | TGTGCCAGCAGTTCTATTCAGGGGGCTTCCTATAATTCACCCCTCCACTTT | CASSSIQGASYNSPLHF
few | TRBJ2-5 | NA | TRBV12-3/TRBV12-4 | TGTGCCAGCAGTTTTGAGGGATCGGAGACCCAGTACTTC | CASSFEGSETQYF
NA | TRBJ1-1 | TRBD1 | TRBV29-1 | TGCAGCGTTTTAGGGGACAGGGGGCTAGCAGCTTTCTTT | CSVLGDRGLAAFF
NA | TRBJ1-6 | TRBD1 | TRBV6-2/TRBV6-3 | TGTGCCAGCAGCAACTACAGGGGGAGAGGTTCACCCCTCCACTTT | CASSNYRGRGSPLHF
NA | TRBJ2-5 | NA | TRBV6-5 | TGTGCCAGCATGCAGGGCTTTGAGACCCAGTACTTC | CASMQGFETQYF
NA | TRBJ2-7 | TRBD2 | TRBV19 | TGTGCCAGTAGTATGGAGCGGGACTCCTACGAGCAGTACTTC | CASSMERDSYEQYF
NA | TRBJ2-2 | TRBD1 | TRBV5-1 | TGCGCCAGCAGCTACGGGACAGTGAACACCGGGGAGCTGTTTTTT | CASSYGTVNTGELFF
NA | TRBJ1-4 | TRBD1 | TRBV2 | TGTGCCAGCAGCGCCCCCGGGACAGGGGACGAAAAACTGTTTTTT | CASSAPGTGDEKLFF
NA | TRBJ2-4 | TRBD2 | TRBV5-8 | TGTGCCAGCAGCCTAAAACTAGCGGGAGGGCCCCTAGCCAAAAACATTCAGTACTTC | CASSLKLAGGPLAKNIQYF
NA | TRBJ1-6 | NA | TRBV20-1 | TGCAGTGCTAGTGTACAGGGCTCCTATTCACCCCTCCACTTT | CSASVQGSYSPLHF
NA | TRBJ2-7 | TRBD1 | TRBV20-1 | TGCAGTGCTAGTCCGGGACAGATTGGCTACGAGCAGTACTTC | CSASPGQIGYEQYF
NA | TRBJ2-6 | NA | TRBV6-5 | TGTGCCAGCAGTTCGCCCGACATCACTGGGGCCAACGTCCTGACTTTC | CASSSPDITGANVLTF
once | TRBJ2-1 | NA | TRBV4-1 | TGCGCCAGCAGCCAAGATCCGGGTACTAATGAGCAGTTCTTC | CASSQDPGTNEQFF
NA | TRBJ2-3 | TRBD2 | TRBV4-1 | TGCGCCAGCAGCCAAGATGCAGGGACTAGCGGGGGCTTAACTAGCACAGATACGCAGTATTTT | CASSQDAGTSGGLTSTDTQYF
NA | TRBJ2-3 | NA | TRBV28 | TGTGCCAGCAGTCCCCCTGGAGAAGCGCGGCCGAACACAGATACGCAGTATTTT | CASSPPGEARPNTDTQYF
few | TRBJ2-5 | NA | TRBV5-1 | TGCGCCAGCAGCTTGGGACATAACCAAGAGACCCAGTACTTC | CASSLGHNQETQYF
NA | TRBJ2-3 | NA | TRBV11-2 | TGTGCCAGCAGCTTGGAGCGGCTAGCGCGCACAGATACGCAGTATTTT | CASSLERLARTDTQYF
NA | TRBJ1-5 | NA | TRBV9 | TGTGCCAGCAGCGCGTCGGACAGTAGCAATCAGCCCCAGCATTTT | CASSASDSSNQPQHF
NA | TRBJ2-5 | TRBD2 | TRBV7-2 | TGTGCCAGCAGCCAGGGCAGCGGGGGGGCGCGTTTGGTAGAGACCCAGTACTTC | CASSQGSGGARLVETQYF
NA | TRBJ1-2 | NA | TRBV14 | TGTGCCAGCAGCCAAGGACCTTACCCGGGGAGCTATGGCTACACCTTC | CASSQGPYPGSYGYTF
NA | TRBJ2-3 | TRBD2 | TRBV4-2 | TGTGCCAGCAGCCAACCCTCAATAGCGGGAAGCACAGATACGCAGTATTTT | CASSQPSIAGSTDTQYF
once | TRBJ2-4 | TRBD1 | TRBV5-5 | TGTGCCAGCAGCCCGGGGACAGGGGAAAACATTCAGTACTTC | CASSPGTGENIQYF
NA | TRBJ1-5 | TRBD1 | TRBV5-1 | TGCGCCAGCAGCTTAGGGGCAGGGGGCGGTCAGCCCCAGCATTTT | CASSLGAGGGQPQHF
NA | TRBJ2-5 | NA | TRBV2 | TGTGCCAGCAGTGACCCAGGCAGGAAGGAGTACTTC | CASSDPGRKEYF
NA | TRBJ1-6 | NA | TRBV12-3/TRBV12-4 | TGTGCCAGCAGGGGGCTTTATAATTCACCCCTCCACTTT | CASRGLYNSPLHF
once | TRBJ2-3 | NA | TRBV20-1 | TGCAGTGCTAGTTCCCTTAAAGCGGGCCTTAGCACAGATACGCAGTATTTT | CSASSLKAGLSTDTQYF
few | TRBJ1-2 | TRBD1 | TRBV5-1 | TGCGCCAGCAGCTCGTCCGGACAGGGGGTTGATAACTATGGCTACACCTTC | CASSSSGQGVDNYGYTF
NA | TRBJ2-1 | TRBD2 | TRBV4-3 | TGCGCCAGCAGCCAAGGTGTCCTAGCGGGGGGGGATGAGCAGTTCTTC | CASSQGVLAGGDEQFF
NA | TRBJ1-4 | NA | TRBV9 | TGTGCCAGCAGCGTAGGTGCGTCAACTAATGAAAAACTGTTTTTT | CASSVGASTNEKLFF